This TCR beta chain emerged from a study of blood T cell repertoires in COVID-19. Study background: Sample material is recorded as cDNA or gDNA derived from T cells, B-cell-depleted T cells, or PBMCs.

Per the germline V gene, CDR1 is KGHDR and CDR2 is SFDVKD. Trimming removed 2 bases from V and 13 bases from J; junction bases left unmatched: 11. The length of the CDR3 is 14 residues. The protocol was immunoSEQ multiplex PCR, while the TCRdb copy is restricted to in-frame clones and leaves out a portion. The table has approximately 150,000 clones, more than 75% seen once. The V and J genes are TRBV24-1 and TRBJ1-1; 8 bases align to TRBD1. The specimen sequenced was peripheral blood. The source of this sequence is a human donor in a cohort sampled during active COVID-19. CDR3 coding DNA: TGTGCCACCAGTGATTCCGACACCCGGGACAGGTTTTTCTTT. It yields the protein CATSDSDTRDRFFF.